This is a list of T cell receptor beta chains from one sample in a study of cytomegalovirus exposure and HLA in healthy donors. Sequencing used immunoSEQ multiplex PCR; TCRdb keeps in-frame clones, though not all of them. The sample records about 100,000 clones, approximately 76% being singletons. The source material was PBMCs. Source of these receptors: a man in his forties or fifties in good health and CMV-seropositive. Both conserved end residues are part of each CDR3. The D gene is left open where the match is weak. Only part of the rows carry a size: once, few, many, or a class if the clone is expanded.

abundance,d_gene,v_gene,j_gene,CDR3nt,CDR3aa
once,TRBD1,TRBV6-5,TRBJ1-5,TGTGCCAGCAGGGGGACAGGGAGCAATCAGCCCCAGCATTTT,CASRGTGSNQPQHF
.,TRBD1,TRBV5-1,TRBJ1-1,TGCGCCAGCAGCCCGGGACAGGGTATCTCTGAAGCTTTCTTT,CASSPGQGISEAFF
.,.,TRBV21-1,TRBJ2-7,TGTGCCAGCAGTGAGAGGGACATCTTGTTGGGCTACGAGCAGTACTTC,CASSERDILLGYEQYF
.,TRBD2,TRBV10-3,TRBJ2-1,TGTGCCATCAGTGGCCCCGGGACTAGCTTAGTTGGAGAGCAGTTCTTC,CAISGPGTSLVGEQFF
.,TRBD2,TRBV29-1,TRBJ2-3,TGCAGCGTTGACGGACTAGCGGGAGATGGCGCAGATACGCAGTATTTT,CSVDGLAGDGADTQYF
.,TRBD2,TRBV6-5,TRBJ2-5,TGTGCCAGCAGTTACTCGCGGGGGGGCACCGAGACCCAGTACTTC,CASSYSRGGTETQYF
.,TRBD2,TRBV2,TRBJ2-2,TGTGCCAGCAGCGGGGGGGGCACCGGGGAGCTGTTTTTT,CASSGGGTGELFF
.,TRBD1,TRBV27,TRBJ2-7,TGTGCCAGCAGTCCGGTCGGGACAGGCTACGAGCAGTACTTC,CASSPVGTGYEQYF
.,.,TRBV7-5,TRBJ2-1,TGTGCCAGAAGCTTAGACGCGGGGGAGAATGAGCAGTTCTTC,CARSLDAGENEQFF
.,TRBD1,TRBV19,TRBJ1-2,TGTGCCAGTAGTATAGACAGGACAGGGAACTATGGCTACACCTTC,CASSIDRTGNYGYTF
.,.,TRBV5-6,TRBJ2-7,TGTGCCAGCAGCACCGACCGGGCAGGGGTTGCCTACGAGCAGTACTTC,CASSTDRAGVAYEQYF
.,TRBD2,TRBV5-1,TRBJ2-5,TGCGCCAGCAGCCCGGGGGTCGGGGGGTCCCAAGAGACCCAGTACTTC,CASSPGVGGSQETQYF
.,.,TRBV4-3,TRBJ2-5,TGCGCCAGCAGCCTAACTTACAATGTGAGGGAGACCCAGTACTTC,CASSLTYNVRETQYF
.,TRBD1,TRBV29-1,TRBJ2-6,TGCAGCGTTTTTCGTTTCTCGACAGGGGGCTTTAACGTCCTGACTTTC,CSVFRFSTGGFNVLTF
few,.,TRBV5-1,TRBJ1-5,TGCGCCAGCAGCCCCCGGGGAGGGGACAATCAGCCCCAGCATTTT,CASSPRGGDNQPQHF
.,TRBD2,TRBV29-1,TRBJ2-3,TGCAGCGTTGTTAGCGGGCCTTATAGCACAGATACGCAGTATTTT,CSVVSGPYSTDTQYF
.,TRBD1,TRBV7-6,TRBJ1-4,TGTGCCAGCAGCTTAAACGACCCAGGGGGTTATGAAAAACTGTTTTTT,CASSLNDPGGYEKLFF
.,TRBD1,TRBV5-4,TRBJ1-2,TGTGCCAGCAGCCCCGGACAGGGGGCGCGGCTAAACTATGGCTACACCTTC,CASSPGQGARLNYGYTF